This TCR beta chain was identified in a study of T-cell reconstitution after alpha-beta-depleted transplantation in children. Germline assignment: CDR1 SGHRS and CDR2 YFSETQ. The ends were cut back, 0 bases at V and 6 bases at J, with 12 bases in the middle. This CDR3 comprises 14 residues. This clonotype showed up just a few times. The antigen is not known. This sample's TCRbeta library carried unique molecular identifier barcodes. TCRdb passed the PCR reads through MiXCR, listing each CDR3 protein once. The sample shows some 840,000 distinct CDR3 sequences, 16% of them seen only once. Broader study findings: Certain patients had high TCRbeta diversity at day 60, and it came from recipient T cells and thymic progenitors that survived. Reported findings indicate that, about two months after transplant, alpha-beta T cells came from several hundred expanded clones, which were derived from non-depleted graft cells. A year post-transplant, T-cell counts and diversity derived mostly from newly produced T cells.

Sequences were derived from PBMCs, mostly from graft donor cells, sampled 360 days after TCRalphabeta/CD19-depleted stem cell transplant. This clonotype was sampled from a male patient between 5 and 17 years old who had a stem cell transplant for acute lymphoblastic leukemia, so the T cells may come from the graft donor. V usage is TRBV5-1 and J usage is TRBJ1-2; possibly TRBD1 for D (5 bases). CDR3 residues: CASSLESTVDGYTF. Here the CDR3 DNA reads TGCGCCAGCAGCTTGGAATCGACAGTTGATGGCTACACCTTC.